This T cell receptor beta chain is from a study of siplizumab effects on memory and regulatory T cells. Some clones are missing from TCRdb's copy, which holds only in-frame ones; the method was immunoSEQ multiplex PCR. In the table there are tens of thousands of clones, approximately 93% of which are singletons. Study-wide results and caveats: In unstimulated cells, naive T cells appeared more diverse than memory T cells and seemed major alloresponse contributors.

The germline V gene has CDR1 SGHRS and CDR2 YFSETQ. V dropped 0 bases and J dropped 1; count of bases not matched to a gene: 8. The CDR3 has 18 residues. There are a few counts of this clone. The antigen is not known. The receptor was derived from a human donor in good health. Sequencing used CD8+ T cells sorted from blood. V usage is TRBV5-1 and J usage is TRBJ1-1; 11 nucleotides line up with TRBD1. Here the CDR3 DNA reads TGCGCCAGCAGCTTGGCCGGGGACAGGGGGGAGGCGAACACTGAAGCTTTCTTT. Amino acid sequence: CASSLAGDRGEANTEAFF.